These 32 T cell receptor beta chains were all obtained from the same sample, sequenced in a study of naive and memory T cell subsets. An equimolar mix of two oligonucleotides served as the beta constant-region primer for TRBC1 and TRBC2. MiXCR was run by TCRdb on the UMI-ligation and nested PCR reads, yielding one entry per CDR3 protein. The data show 23,000 or so distinct CDR3 sequences, roughly 9.6% seen once. What was sequenced was central memory CD8+ T cells from blood. The receptor source for this set is a human donor in good health.

This clonotype was detected a few times. The V gene is TRBV4-1, the J gene TRBJ2-7; the match to TRBD2 covers 13 bases. CDR3 length: 17 residues. The germline V gene encodes CDR1 MGHRA and CDR2 YSYEKL. Trimming removed 0 bases from V and 4 bases from J; junction bases left unmatched: 6. The CDR3 loop is CASSQDPGLAGLYEQYF. The CDR3 nucleotides read TGCGCCAGCAGCCAAGACCCGGGACTAGCGGGATTGTACGAGCAGTACTTC.

This clonotype was observed a few times. The chain recombines TRBV30 with TRBJ1-2; no clear D. CDR1 is GTSNPN and CDR2 is SVGIG in the germline V gene (reference sequence). CDR3 length: 13 amino acids. Trimming took off 1 base at V and 5 bases at J, with 11 bases between the two ends. The CDR3 nucleotides read TGTGCCTGGAGTGGTTCGGCGGTATATGGCTACACCTTC. This encodes CAWSGSAVYGYTF.

This clonotype is categorized as medium-sized. This chain links TRBV20-1 with TRBJ1-5, with D hard to call. The CDR3 has 13 residues. CDR1 and CDR2 (germline): DFQATT, SNEGSKA (reference sequence). Trimming shortened V by 1 base and J by 6 bases, and 10 bases separated the two germline ends. The CDR3 DNA reads TGCAGTGCTAGAGTCGGACGCGGTCAGCCCCAGCATTTT. Translating it yields CSARVGRGQPQHF.

Judged by abundance, this clonotype is medium-sized (0.01 to 0.1%). The CDR3 spells CASSASGDGYTF. The DNA of the CDR3 is TGTGCCAGCAGTGCTTCAGGGGACGGCTACACCTTC. The chain uses TRBV2 and TRBJ1-2, with D possibly TRBD1 on 6 matching bases. The CDR3 totals 12 residues. V dropped 4 bases and J dropped 8 bases, with 11 bases sitting between them. Germline V gene sequence: CDR1 SNHLY, CDR2 FYNNEI. Full variable domain (outside the CDR3, taken from reference TRBV2 and TRBJ1-2): EPEVTQTPSHQVTQMGQEVILRCVPISNHLYFYWYRQILGQKVEFLVSFYNNEISEKSEIFDDQFSVERPDGSNFTLKIRSTKLEDSAMYFCASSASGDGYTFGSGTRLTVV.

The chain carries TRBV10-3 and TRBJ2-2; possibly TRBD2 for D (6 bases). Germline-derived CDR1 and CDR2 are ENHRY and SYGVKD. The ends were cut back, 8 bases at V and 1 base at J, with 14 bases in the middle. The CDR3 has 15 residues. For the CDR3, the DNA is TGTGCCATCGGCGCCGGGACTGAGAACACCGGGGAGCTGTTTTTT. Translating it yields CAIGAGTENTGELFF.

This clonotype was counted only a few times. The rearrangement uses TRBV28 and TRBJ2-3; 14 nucleotides line up with TRBD2. The V segment lost 3 bases and the J segment 4 bases; nucleotides outside the gene matches: 0. The V gene's germline CDR1 is MDHEN and CDR2 SYDVKM. This CDR3 has 15 amino acids. The CDR3 DNA reads as TGTGCCAGCAGTTTGACTAGCGGGAGGGCAGATACGCAGTATTTT. Protein product: CASSLTSGRADTQYF.

CDR3 in DNA: TGTGCCAGCAGCCACGACGGATCCGCGAACACCGGGGAGCTGTTTTTT. This gives the protein CASSHDGSANTGELFF. J is TRBJ2-2 and V is TRBV2, with unresolved D. CDR3 size: 16 residues. Per germline, CDR1 SNHLY and CDR2 FYNNEI. The germline V and J ends were trimmed by 6 bases and 0 bases, with 14 bases remaining between them.

Regarding this clonotype: This could be a read error, since a much larger clone is one nucleotide away. The chain couples TRBV14 to TRBJ2-2; D is ambiguous. Per the germline V gene, CDR1 is SGHDN and CDR2 is FVKESK. CDR3 length: 14 residues. CDR3 region: CVSSQDRSAGELFF. The CDR3 bases are TGTGTCAGCAGCCAAGATAGGTCGGCCGGGGAGCTGTTTTTT.

This clonotype was found many times. The rearrangement joins TRBV15 to TRBJ2-1, with 7 bases matching TRBD2. After removal of 3 bases from V and 8 bases from J, the junction contained 10 bases not matched to a gene. The CDR3 extends over 15 amino acids. CDR1 is LNHNV, CDR2 YYDKDF, per germline (reference sequence). The CDR3 spells CATSSGGIRGYEQFF. The CDR3 DNA reads TGTGCCACCAGCAGCGGGGGGATTAGAGGTTATGAGCAGTTCTTC. Drawing the rest from reference TRBV15 and TRBJ2-1, the complete variable domain is DAMVIQNPRYQVTQFGKPVTLSCSQTLNHNVMYWYQQKSSQAPKLLFHYYDKDFNNEADTPDNFQSRRPNTSFCFLDIRSPGLGDTAMYLCATSSGGIRGYEQFFGPGTRLTVL.

This chain joins TRBV7-9 and TRBJ2-5; TRBD2 matches 13 bases. The CDR3 spans 16 residues. Germline V lookup: CDR1 SEHNR, CDR2 FQNEAQ (reference sequence). V was pared by 5 bases and J by 2 bases, with 5 bases of the junction left unmatched. The CDR3 coding sequence is TGTGCCAGCAGCCCGGGACTAGCGGGATTACAAGAGACCCAGTACTTC. Protein product: CASSPGLAGLQETQYF.

This clonotype occurred many times. The V call is TRBV29-1, the J call TRBJ2-1; the match to TRBD2 covers 9 bases. The V and J ends lost 6 bases and 4 bases, in that order; junction bases with no gene match: 16. The CDR3 extends over 17 amino acids. Germline values: CDR1 SQVTM, CDR2 ANQGSEA. The chain's CDR3 is CSVPSRREGPGYNEQFF. The CDR3 nucleotides are TGCAGCGTCCCCTCCCGGCGGGAGGGACCGGGATACAATGAGCAGTTCTTC.

V usage is TRBV7-2 and J usage is TRBJ2-1; D remains ambiguous. This CDR3 comprises 13 residues. V lost 6 bases, J lost 8 bases, and 14 bases lay in between. Germline CDR1 reads SGHTA; CDR2 reads FQGNSA. The CDR3 DNA reads as TGTGCCAGCAGTTCGGTGCGTCGTGATGAGCAGTTCTTC. Protein sequence: CASSSVRRDEQFF.

The gene calls are TRBV12-3 or TRBV12-4 and TRBJ2-5, with D possibly TRBD2 on 6 matching bases. Trimming stripped 3 bases from V and 5 bases from J, with 16 bases between. The CDR3 length is 15 residues. The CDR3 nucleotides read TGTGCCAGCAGTTTCGGACCCCAGGCGGGGGAGACCCAGTACTTC. This translates into CASSFGPQAGETQYF.

Turning to this clonotype: A much more abundant neighbour one base away suggests this may be a read error. The J gene is TRBJ1-2, the V gene TRBV27; a possible D gene is TRBD1 (6 bases). The CDR3 contains 14 residues. Per germline, CDR1 MNHEY and CDR2 SMNVEV (reference sequence). The V end lost 2 bases, the J end lost 2 bases, and 9 bases lay between the germline ends. In DNA, the CDR3 is TGTGCCAGCAGTTTAAGCACAGGGAACTATGGCTACACCTTC. Protein: CASSLSTGNYGYTF.

This chain uses TRBV28 with TRBJ1-1; D gene uncertain. The CDR3 contains 17 residues. V lost 2 bases, J lost 0 bases, and 16 bases lay in between. Germline V gene data show CDR1 as MDHEN and CDR2 as SYDVKM. CDR3 in amino acids: CASSLGQRAGMNTEAFF. The CDR3 coding sequence is TGTGCCAGCAGTTTAGGCCAGCGGGCGGGTATGAACACTGAAGCTTTCTTT.

In the case of this clonotype: Mismatch with germline at one junction end may stem from a read error. This rearrangement joins TRBV30 to TRBJ2-7, with 10 nucleotides matching TRBD1. Germline V gene sequence: CDR1 GTSNPN, CDR2 SVGIG (reference sequence). CDR3 size: 14 residues. The CDR3 region is CARSSGTGAYEQYF. The DNA for the CDR3 is TGTGCCCGGAGCTCCGGGACAGGGGCCTACGAGCAGTACTTC. The full variable domain, rest sourced from reference TRBV30 and TRBJ2-7, is SQTIHQWPATLVQPVGSPLSLECTVEGTSNPNLYWYRQAAGRGLQLLFYSVGIGQISSEVPQNLSASRPQDRQFILSSKKLLLSDSGFYLCARSSGTGAYEQYFGPGTRLTVT.

The chain is built from TRBV10-3 and TRBJ1-6; perhaps TRBD1 as D (6 bases). The CDR3 has 14 residues. Trimming pared 6 bases from V and 5 bases from J, leaving 11 bases between. Germline V lookup: CDR1 ENHRY, CDR2 SYGVKD. The CDR3: CAISLQGDNSPLHF. The CDR3 DNA reads TGTGCCATCAGCCTACAGGGCGATAATTCACCCCTCCACTTT.

This clonotype was counted a few times. This sequence joins TRBV13 and TRBJ1-1; a weak D match, TRBD1 (6 bases). The CDR3 has 14 amino acids. The germline CDR1 and CDR2 sequences are PRHDT and FYEKMQ (reference sequence). Trimming took 7 bases from V and 5 from J, leaving 17 bases between them. CDR3 nucleotides: TGTGCCAGCAAAGGGGGGGCGCGTGGTACTGAAGCTTTCTTT. Translation gives CASKGGARGTEAFF.

The chain couples TRBV12-3 or TRBV12-4 to TRBJ2-1, with 12 positions matching TRBD2. After removal of 4 bases from V and 8 bases from J, the junction contained 9 bases not matched to a gene. CDR3 length: 16 amino acids. This chain's CDR3 is CASSSPASGRAYEQFF. In nucleotides, the CDR3 is TGTGCCAGCAGTTCCCCCGCTAGCGGGAGGGCCTATGAGCAGTTCTTC.

About this clonotype itself: A read error may explain this, as a much larger clone is one base away. The genes are TRBV29-1 and TRBJ1-1; D is uncertain. The CDR3 consists of 11 residues. Germline lookup yields CDR1 SQVTM and CDR2 ANQGSEA. Deletions cut 7 bases from V and 1 base from J, with 7 bases between. The CDR3 here is CSGTENTEAFF. CDR3 sequence (DNA): TGCAGCGGGACGGAGAACACTGAAGCTTTCTTT.

The J gene is TRBJ2-2, the V gene TRBV6-4, with TRBD1 identical over 10 bases. The CDR3 length is 15 residues. In germline, CDR1 is MRHNA, CDR2 SNTAGT. The ends lost 3 bases at V and 3 bases at J; junction bases unmatched: 1. The CDR3 is CASSETGGDTGELFF. CDR3 sequence (DNA): TGTGCCAGCAGTGAGACAGGGGGCGACACCGGGGAGCTGTTTTTT.

The sample holds a few counts of this clonotype. The chain carries TRBV9 and TRBJ1-3; D is unclear. With 5 bases removed from V and 2 bases from J, the gap between germline ends came to 2 bases. Germline V gene sequence: CDR1 SGDLS, CDR2 YYNGEE. CDR3 length equals 11 residues. In nucleotides, the CDR3 is TGTGCCAGCAGAACTGGAAACACCATATATTTT. This gives the protein CASRTGNTIYF. Looking up the rest from reference TRBV9 and TRBJ1-3 gives the full variable domain: DSGVTQTPKHLITATGQRVTLRCSPRSGDLSVYWYQQSLDQGLQFLIQYYNGEERAKGNILERFSAQQFPDLHSELNLSSLELGDSALYFCASRTGNTIYFGEGSWLTVV.

This clonotype was detected only a few times. The V gene is TRBV11-2, the J gene TRBJ2-4; 8 positions agree with TRBD1. After removal of 6 bases from V and 1 base from J, the junction contained 8 bases not matched to a gene. CDR1 SGHAT and CDR2 FQNNGV come from the germline V gene. This CDR3 has 16 residues. This chain's CDR3 is CASRNTGGSAKNIQYF. For the CDR3, the DNA is TGTGCCAGCAGAAACACAGGGGGTAGCGCCAAAAACATTCAGTACTTC.

CDR3 nucleotide sequence: TGCAGTGCTAGAGCTCTGTACCGGGACCCGGACAGCTACGAGCAGTACTTC. Amino acids: CSARALYRDPDSYEQYF. The J gene is TRBJ2-7, the V gene TRBV20-1; D possibly corresponds to TRBD1 (6 bases). The CDR3 has 17 residues. V was shortened by 1 base and J by 3 bases, with 22 bases between the two germline ends. Germline-derived CDR1 and CDR2 are DFQATT and SNEGSKA (reference sequence).

This clonotype was detected only a few times. The chain combines TRBV10-3 with TRBJ2-1; 11 nucleotides agree with TRBD2. Trimming at V came to 7 bases and at J to 3 bases, leaving 8 bases not matched to a gene. CDR3 length: 16 amino acids. CDR1 and CDR2 (germline): ENHRY, SYGVKD. The CDR3 here is CAIKGTSGKDYNEQFF. The CDR3 DNA reads TGTGCCATCAAAGGGACTAGCGGAAAAGACTACAATGAGCAGTTCTTC.

This clonotype was picked up many times. The gene calls are TRBV3-1 and TRBJ2-3; 9 bases match TRBD2. The V segment lost 8 bases and the J segment 3 bases; nucleotides outside the gene matches: 9. The CDR3 has 15 residues. CDR1 and CDR2 (germline): LGHDT, YNNKEL (reference sequence). CDR3 coding DNA: TGTGCCAGCGTCAGTAGCGGGAGTCTAACAGATACGCAGTATTTT. This sequence encodes CASVSSGSLTDTQYF.

The chain combines TRBV6-1 with TRBJ2-1, with 9 bases aligning to TRBD2. Germline V gene data show CDR1 as MNHNS and CDR2 as SASEGT. With 0 bases clipped from V and 4 bases from J, the junction kept 10 bases outside the gene matches. The CDR3 sequence is 18 residues long. CDR3 loop: CASSEAGGAGGRYNEQFF. As DNA, the CDR3 is TGTGCCAGCAGTGAAGCTGGGGGAGCGGGAGGTCGTTACAATGAGCAGTTCTTC.

This clonotype was counted ten times or more. This sequence joins TRBV12-3 or TRBV12-4 and TRBJ2-3; 11 bases line up with TRBD2. This CDR3 contains 15 residues. V lost 6 bases to trimming and J lost 3 bases; unmatched junction nucleotides: 5. DNA for the CDR3: TGTGCCAGCAGCCTCACTAGCGGGAGTACAGATACGCAGTATTTT. This codes for CASSLTSGSTDTQYF.

In this sample, this clonotype turned up a few times. The V and J genes are TRBV12-3 or TRBV12-4 and TRBJ2-1; unclear D gene. The CDR3 contains 12 residues. Trimming pared 6 bases from V and 8 bases from J, leaving 11 bases between. CDR3 sequence: CASRPYWDEQFF. CDR3 DNA sequence: TGTGCCAGCAGGCCGTATTGGGATGAGCAGTTCTTC.

This clonotype was found many times. The rearrangement uses TRBV11-2 and TRBJ1-2; 8 bases match TRBD1. Germline V gene lookup returns CDR1 SGHAT and CDR2 FQNNGV. The CDR3 has 13 residues. V shed 7 bases and J 4 bases; nucleotides not matched to a gene: 5. The CDR3 region has the DNA TGTGCCAGCACAGGGGGCGGATTCTATGGCTACACCTTC. Protein product: CASTGGGFYGYTF.

This clonotype has just a few counts. V gene TRBV6-5 combines with J gene TRBJ1-3; D uncertain. V dropped 2 bases and J dropped 7 bases, with 15 bases sitting between them. This CDR3 is built from 15 residues. CDR1 and CDR2 (germline): MNHEY, SVGAGI. The CDR3 loop reads CASSYRLRDRNTIYF. CDR3 nucleotide sequence: TGTGCCAGCAGTTACCGACTGAGGGATCGGAACACCATATATTTT.

This clonotype was observed many times. V usage is TRBV10-2 and J usage is TRBJ2-1; no reliable D call. The CDR3 spans 17 residues. V dropped 7 bases and J dropped 0 bases, with 19 bases sitting between them. CDR1 is WSHSY, CDR2 SAAADI, per germline. The CDR3: CASNQVSSLSSYNEQFF. The CDR3 nucleotides read TGCGCCAGCAATCAAGTTAGCTCCCTGAGCTCCTACAATGAGCAGTTCTTC.